This T cell receptor beta chain was observed in a study of blood T cell repertoires in COVID-19. Overall study: T cells, B-cell-depleted T cells, or PBMCs provided the cDNA or gDNA that served as material.

Sequencing used immunoSEQ multiplex PCR; TCRdb keeps in-frame clones, though not all of them. In the table there are a few hundred thousand clones, nearly 90% of which are singletons. This clonotype was obtained from a woman aged 40 to 50 who had recovered from COVID-19. The specimen was peripheral blood.

CDR3 sequence reads: CAGTQQGLGSNEQFF. The CDR3 region has the DNA TGTGCCGGAACCCAACAGGGTCTGGGGTCCAATGAGCAGTTCTTC. The J gene is TRBJ2-1, the V gene TRBV2, with D possibly TRBD1 on 6 matching bases. CDR1 is SNHLY, CDR2 FYNNEI, per germline. The CDR3 length is 15 residues. V shed 11 bases and J shed 6 bases, with 23 bases lying between them.